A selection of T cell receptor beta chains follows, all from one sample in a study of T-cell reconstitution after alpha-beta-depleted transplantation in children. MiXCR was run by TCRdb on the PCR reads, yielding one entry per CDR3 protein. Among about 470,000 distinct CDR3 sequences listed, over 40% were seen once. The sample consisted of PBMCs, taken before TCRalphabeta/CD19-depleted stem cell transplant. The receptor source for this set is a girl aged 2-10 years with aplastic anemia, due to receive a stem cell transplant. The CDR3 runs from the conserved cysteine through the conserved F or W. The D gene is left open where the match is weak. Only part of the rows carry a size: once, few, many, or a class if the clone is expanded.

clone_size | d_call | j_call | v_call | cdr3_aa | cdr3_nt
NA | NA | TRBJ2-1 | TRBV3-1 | CASSQIYNEQFF | TGTGCCAGCAGCCAAATCTACAATGAGCAGTTCTTC
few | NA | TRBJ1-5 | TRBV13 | CASSLGRGANQPQHF | TGTGCCAGCAGCTTAGGAAGAGGGGCCAATCAGCCCCAGCATTTT
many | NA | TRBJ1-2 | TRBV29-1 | CSVGVGQPSYGYTF | TGCAGCGTTGGGGTCGGACAGCCGTCGTATGGCTACACCTTC
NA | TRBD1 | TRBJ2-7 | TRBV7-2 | CASDRGLGDEQYF | TGTGCCAGCGACAGGGGGCTTGGGGACGAGCAGTACTTC
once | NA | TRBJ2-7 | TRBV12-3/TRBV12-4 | CASSFGRPGPYEQYF | TGTGCCAGCAGTTTCGGGCGGCCAGGCCCCTACGAGCAGTACTTC
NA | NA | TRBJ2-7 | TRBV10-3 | CAISERGAVDYEQYF | TGTGCCATCAGTGAGCGGGGGGCCGTAGACTACGAGCAGTACTTC
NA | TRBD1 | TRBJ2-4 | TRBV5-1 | CASSQPDRDENIQYF | TGCGCCAGCAGCCAACCAGACAGGGACGAAAACATTCAGTACTTC
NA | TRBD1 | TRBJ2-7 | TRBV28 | CASSLNRGLSYEQYF | TGTGCCAGCAGTTTAAACAGGGGCCTCTCCTACGAGCAGTACTTC
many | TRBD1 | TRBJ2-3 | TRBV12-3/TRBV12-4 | CASSRDRADTQYF | TGTGCCAGCAGCCGCGACAGGGCTGATACGCAGTATTTT
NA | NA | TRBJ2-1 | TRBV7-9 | CASSLKAPSYNEQFF | TGTGCCAGCAGCTTAAAGGCTCCCTCCTACAATGAGCAGTTCTTC
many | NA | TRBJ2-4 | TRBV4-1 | CASSQGLIRRQAENIQYF | TGCGCCAGCAGCCAAGGCCTGATTAGAAGGCAGGCGGAAAACATTCAGTACTTC
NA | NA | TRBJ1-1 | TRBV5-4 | CASSLNPDNMNTEAFF | TGTGCCAGCAGCTTAAATCCGGACAATATGAACACTGAAGCTTTCTTT
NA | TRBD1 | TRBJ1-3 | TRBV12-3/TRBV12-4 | CASSFGTGGSIYF | TGTGCCAGCAGTTTTGGGACAGGGGGCTCCATATATTTT
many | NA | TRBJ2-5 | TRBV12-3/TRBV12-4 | CASSFLRGPVAQYF | TGTGCCAGCAGTTTCCTCAGGGGCCCAGTGGCCCAGTACTTC
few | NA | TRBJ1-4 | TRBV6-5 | CASSYSMAGEKLFF | TGTGCCAGCAGTTACTCGATGGCGGGTGAAAAACTGTTTTTT
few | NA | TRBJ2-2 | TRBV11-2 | CASSLGRAGYSTGELFF | TGTGCCAGCAGCTTAGGTCGGGCAGGCTACAGCACCGGGGAGCTGTTTTTT
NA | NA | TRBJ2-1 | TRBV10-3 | CAIRKGGNEQFF | TGTGCCATCCGAAAGGGGGGCAATGAGCAGTTCTTC
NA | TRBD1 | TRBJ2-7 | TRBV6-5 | CASSYLRGGTGLYEQYF | TGTGCCAGCAGTTACTTACGCGGCGGGACAGGGCTTTACGAGCAGTACTTC
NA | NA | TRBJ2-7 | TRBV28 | CASSQRRGSGYEQYF | TGTGCCAGCAGTCAACGGAGGGGATCTGGCTACGAGCAGTACTTC
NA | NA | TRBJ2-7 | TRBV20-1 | CSARAHIQAYEQYF | TGCAGTGCTAGAGCCCATATACAAGCCTACGAGCAGTACTTC
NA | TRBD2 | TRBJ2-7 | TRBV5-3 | CARGPRLAGELNEQYF | TGTGCCAGGGGCCCTCGGCTAGCGGGAGAATTAAACGAGCAGTACTTC
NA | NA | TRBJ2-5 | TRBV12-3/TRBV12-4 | CASSFAGVETQYF | TGTGCCAGCAGTTTCGCCGGAGTAGAGACCCAGTACTTC
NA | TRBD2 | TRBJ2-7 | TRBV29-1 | CSGTLTSAEQYF | TGCAGCGGAACGTTAACTAGCGCCGAGCAGTACTTC
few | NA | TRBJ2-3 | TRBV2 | CASSEMTNTDTQYF | TGTGCCAGCAGTGAAATGACTAACACAGATACGCAGTATTTT
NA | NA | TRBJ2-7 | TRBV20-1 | CSARVGGTYAYEQYF | TGCAGTGCTAGAGTAGGGGGGACTTACGCCTACGAGCAGTACTTC
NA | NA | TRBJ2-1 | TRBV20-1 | CSASSSGRSYNEQFF | TGCAGTGCTAGCTCTTCGGGACGTTCCTACAATGAGCAGTTCTTC
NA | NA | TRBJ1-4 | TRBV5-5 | CASGGANEKLFF | TGTGCCAGCGGGGGCGCTAATGAAAAACTGTTTTTT
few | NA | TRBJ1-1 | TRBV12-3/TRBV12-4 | CASTKTPMNTEAFF | TGTGCCAGCACAAAGACTCCAATGAACACTGAAGCTTTCTTT
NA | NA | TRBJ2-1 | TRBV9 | CASSVTTLAWEQFF | TGTGCCAGCAGCGTAACTACCCTAGCGTGGGAGCAGTTCTTC